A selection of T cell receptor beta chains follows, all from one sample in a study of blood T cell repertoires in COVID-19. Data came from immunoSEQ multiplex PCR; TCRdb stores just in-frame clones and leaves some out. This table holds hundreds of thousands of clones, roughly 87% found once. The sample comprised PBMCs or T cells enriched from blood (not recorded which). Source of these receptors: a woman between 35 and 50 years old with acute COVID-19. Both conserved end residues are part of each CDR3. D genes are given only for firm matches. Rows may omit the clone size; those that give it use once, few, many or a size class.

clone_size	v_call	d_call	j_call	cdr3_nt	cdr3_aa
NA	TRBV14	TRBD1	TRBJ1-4	TGTGCCAGCAGCCGGGACAGGAGTAATGAAAAACTGTTTTTT	CASSRDRSNEKLFF
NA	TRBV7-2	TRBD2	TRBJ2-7	TGTGCCAGCAGCTCTACCCTCTTTCTGTGGCGGGGGGGCTCCTACGAGCAGTACTTC	CASSSTLFLWRGGSYEQYF
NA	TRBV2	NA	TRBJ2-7	TGTGCCAGCAGAAGTGCGTCTTTTTACGAGCAGTACTTC	CASRSASFYEQYF
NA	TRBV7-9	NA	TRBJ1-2	TGTGCCAGCAGCTTAGCAGGGGCTTATGGCTACACCTTC	CASSLAGAYGYTF
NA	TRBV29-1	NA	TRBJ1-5	TGCAGTGCAGGGTCGAGCAATCAGCCCCAGCATTTT	CSAGSSNQPQHF
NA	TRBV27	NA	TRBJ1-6	TGTGCCAGCAGTTTAACCAGATATAATTCACCCCTCCACTTT	CASSLTRYNSPLHF
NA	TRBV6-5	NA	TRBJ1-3	TGTGCCAGCAAGACAGGCAGATCTGGAAACACCATATATTTT	CASKTGRSGNTIYF
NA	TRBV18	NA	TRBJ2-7	TGTGCCAGCTCATTCGGACAGAACTACGAGCAGTACTTC	CASSFGQNYEQYF
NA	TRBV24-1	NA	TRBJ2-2	TGTGCCACCAAATCGGGGTGGGACACCGGGGAGCTGTTTTTT	CATKSGWDTGELFF
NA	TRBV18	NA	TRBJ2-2	TGTGCCAGCTCACCGAATAACGGACTGAACGCCGGGGAGCTGTTTTTT	CASSPNNGLNAGELFF
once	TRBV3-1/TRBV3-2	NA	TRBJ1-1	TGTGCCAGCAGCCAAGAGCAGGGTGTTAGGAACACTGAAGCTTTCTTT	CASSQEQGVRNTEAFF
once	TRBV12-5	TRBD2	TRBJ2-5	TGTGCTAGTGGTTTGGTGCCGGATGGAGCCCTAGCGGGGGTGGTACAGACCCAGTACTTC	CASGLVPDGALAGVVQTQYF
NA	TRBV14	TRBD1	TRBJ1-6	TGTGCCAGCAGCCTTCGACAGGGTTCTTCACCCCTCCACTTT	CASSLRQGSSPLHF
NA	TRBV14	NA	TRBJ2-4	TGTGCCAGCAGCCAAGGACGGGGGAAAAACATTCAGTACTTC	CASSQGRGKNIQYF
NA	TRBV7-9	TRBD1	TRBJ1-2	TGTGCCAGCAGCTCAAGACAGGGGGTTGGCTACACCTTC	CASSSRQGVGYTF